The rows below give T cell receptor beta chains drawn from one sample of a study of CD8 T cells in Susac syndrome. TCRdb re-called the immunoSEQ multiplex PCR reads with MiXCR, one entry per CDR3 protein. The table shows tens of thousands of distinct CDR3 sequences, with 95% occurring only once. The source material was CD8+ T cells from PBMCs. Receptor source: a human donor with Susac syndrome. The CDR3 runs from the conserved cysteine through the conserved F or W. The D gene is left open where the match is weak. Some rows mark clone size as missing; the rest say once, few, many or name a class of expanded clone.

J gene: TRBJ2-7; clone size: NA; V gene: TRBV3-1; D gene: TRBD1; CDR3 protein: CASSQGPSGTGPYEQYF; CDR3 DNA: TGTGCCAGCAGCCAAGGGCCCTCCGGGACAGGTCCCTACGAGCAGTACTTC
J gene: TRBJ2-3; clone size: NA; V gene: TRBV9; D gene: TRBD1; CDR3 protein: CASSVVGTATDTQYF; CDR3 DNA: TGTGCCAGCAGCGTAGTTGGGACAGCCACAGATACGCAGTATTTT
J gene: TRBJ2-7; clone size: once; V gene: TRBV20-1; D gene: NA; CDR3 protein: CSASEQEFSYEQYF; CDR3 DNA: TGCAGTGCTAGCGAACAGGAATTTTCCTACGAGCAGTACTTC
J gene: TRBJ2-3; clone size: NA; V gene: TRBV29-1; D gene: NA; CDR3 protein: CSNLGGDSAQYF; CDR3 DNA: TGCAGTAACCTAGGGGGGGATTCGGCGCAGTATTTT
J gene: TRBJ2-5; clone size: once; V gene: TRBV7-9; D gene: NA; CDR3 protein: CASSLETGTQYF; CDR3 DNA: TGTGCCAGCAGCTTAGAGACGGGGACCCAGTACTTC
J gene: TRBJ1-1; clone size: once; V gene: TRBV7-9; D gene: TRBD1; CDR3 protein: CASRPQGANTEAFF; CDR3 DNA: TGTGCCAGCAGGCCACAGGGGGCGAACACTGAAGCTTTCTTT
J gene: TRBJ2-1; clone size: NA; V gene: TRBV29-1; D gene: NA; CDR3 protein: CSVDGTGTIDEQFF; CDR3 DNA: TGCAGCGTCGACGGGACGGGGACAATAGATGAGCAGTTCTTC
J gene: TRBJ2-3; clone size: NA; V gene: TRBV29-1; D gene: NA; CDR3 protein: CSVEGSPSTDTQYF; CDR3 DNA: TGCAGCGTTGAAGGTAGCCCTAGCACAGATACGCAGTATTTT
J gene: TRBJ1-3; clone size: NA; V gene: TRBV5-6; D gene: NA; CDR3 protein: CASSLLRTDSGNTIYF; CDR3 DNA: TGTGCCAGCAGCTTGTTGAGGACCGACTCTGGAAACACCATATATTTT
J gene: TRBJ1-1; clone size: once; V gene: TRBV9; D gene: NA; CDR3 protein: CASSVVRVWDTEAFF; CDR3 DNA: TGTGCCAGCAGCGTAGTTCGAGTGTGGGACACTGAAGCTTTCTTT
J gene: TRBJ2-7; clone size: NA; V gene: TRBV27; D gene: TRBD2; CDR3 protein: CASSPPGGYEQYF; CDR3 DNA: TGTGCCAGCAGCCCGCCCGGGGGGTACGAGCAGTACTTC
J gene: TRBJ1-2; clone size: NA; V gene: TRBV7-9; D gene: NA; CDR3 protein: CASTASLNYGYTF; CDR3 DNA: TGTGCCAGCACGGCCTCATTAAACTATGGCTACACCTTC
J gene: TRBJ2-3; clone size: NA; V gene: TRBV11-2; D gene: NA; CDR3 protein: CASSFQGTERGRYF; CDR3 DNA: TGTGCCAGCAGCTTCCAGGGGACCGAAAGAGGACGGTATTTT
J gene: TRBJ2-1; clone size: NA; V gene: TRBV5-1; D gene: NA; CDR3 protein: CASSLEYGTHYNEQFF; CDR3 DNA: TGCGCCAGCAGCTTGGAGTATGGGACACACTACAATGAGCAGTTCTTC